This TCR beta chain was identified in a study of shared clonotypes between healthy human individuals. Study at large: Donors consisted of two women and three men between 18 and 49.

Overall study findings and caveats: What limited the represented genetic and exposure-history diversity was the small number of donors.

In the case of this clone: Its antigen is as yet unknown.

The ends were cut back, 3 bases at V and 6 bases at J, with 17 bases in the middle. The CDR3 has 15 residues. Germline CDR1 reads MNHEY; CDR2 reads SVGAGI. Libraries were prepared by immunoSEQ multiplex PCR; TCRdb keeps only in-frame clonotypes and omits some of them. The repertoire holds roughly 2 million clones, with 85% to 95% as singletons. Sequencing input: naive CD4+ T cells sorted from blood. Specified subset: CD45RA+ positively selected. The V call is TRBV6-5, the J call TRBJ1-1; D is uncertain. This clonotype was sampled from a man between 18 and 29 years old in good health. The CDR3 sequence is CASSYRARRNAEAFF. Written as DNA, the CDR3 is TGTGCCAGCAGTTATCGAGCCAGACGTAACGCTGAAGCTTTCTTT.